This T cell receptor (beta chain) emerged from a study of blood T cell repertoires in COVID-19. Overall study context: Collection of acute and convalescent COVID-19 samples took place in the United States, Italy and Spain. Nucleic acid was either cDNA or gDNA, and it came from T cells, B-cell-depleted T cells, or PBMCs.

Under the authors' procedure: Reference gene primer amplification yielded estimated nucleated cell counts. Profiled with immunoSEQ multiplex PCR; TCRdb holds only in-frame clones, not every one. V and J calls and clone size are those listed in that table; D and trimming were worked out from the DNA. The sample records about 130,000 clones, about 72% being singletons. The V and J ends lost 5 bases and 6 bases respectively, with 15 bases between them. CDR1 and CDR2 (germline): SGHTA, FQGNSA. The length of the CDR3 is 14 residues. Sequences were obtained from peripheral blood. This TCR was recovered from a man aged 60-69 years who had recovered from COVID-19. V usage is TRBV7-2 and J usage is TRBJ2-3, with D perhaps TRBD2 (5 bases). The CDR3 coding sequence is TGTGCCAGCAGCCGGGCGAGGGCGCTGGATACGCAGTATTTT. Encoded protein: CASSRARALDTQYF.